This T cell receptor beta chain was recorded in a study of T cell repertoires in cytomegalovirus infection. Each CDR3 protein gets one entry after TCRdb re-called the reads with MiXCR. The table lists roughly 180,000 distinct CDR3 sequences, approximately 18% of them singletons. Trimming took 3 bases from V and 0 from J, leaving 14 bases between them. The CDR3 contains 16 residues. CDR1 is MNHNS, CDR2 SASEGT, per germline. This clonotype was seen only a few times. The chain recombines TRBV6-1 with TRBJ2-5, with D perhaps assigned TRBD1 or TRBD2 (5 bases each). The sample was CD8+ T cells from PBMCs. The TCR was taken from a human donor in good health (CMV status not recorded). Some clones in this sample may be carry-over from other donors' samples. As DNA, the CDR3 is TGTGCCAGCAGTGACAGGATTTTGGGGGACCAAGAGACCCAGTACTTC. Its protein product is CASSDRILGDQETQYF.